This T cell receptor (beta chain) comes out of a study of T cell responses to AZD1222 COVID-19 vaccine. Study summary: Second-dose timings of about 4 or about 12 weeks were pooled. Study-wide findings and caveats: The donors showed a predominance of white British ancestry and of females, with possible underestimation of clonal diversity. Sampling that yielded the repertoires occurred only after the peak T cell response.

V was cut by 5 bases and J by 4 bases, with 8 bases left in between. This CDR3 is 12 amino acids long. Germline CDR1 is MNHNS and CDR2 is SASEGT. Profiling relied on immunoSEQ multiplex PCR, and the TCRdb table lists in-frame clones only, not all of them. The sample consists of roughly 100,000 clones, approximately 88% of them appearing once. Turning to this clone: Its cognate antigen is unknown.

The chain joins TRBV6-1 to TRBJ1-2; D is possibly TRBD1 (5 bases). Source: peripheral blood, taken on day 0 of AZD1222 vaccination. This TCR came from an adult in good health. CDR3 region: CASSSDSYGYTF. CDR3 DNA sequence: TGTGCCAGCAGTTCAGACAGCTATGGCTACACCTTC.